A selection of T cell receptor beta chains follows, all from one sample in a study of CD8+ T cells in alopecia areata. Measured with immunoSEQ multiplex PCR; TCRdb has only the in-frame clones, and not every one. The sample consists of 180,000 or so clones, about 47% of them appearing once. Sequencing used CD8+ T cells sorted from blood, obtained at approximately week 51, from a patient treated with tofacitinib. All receptors derive from a human donor with alopecia areata. CDR3s include the opening cysteine and the closing phenylalanine or tryptophan. A D gene is named only where the DNA matches it firmly. For some rows the clone size is stated as once, few or many, or as a class when expanded; others skip it.

size	J	D	V	CDR3	DNA
-	TRBJ1-1	-	TRBV5-1	CASSLFAGATEAFF	TGCGCCAGCAGCTTGTTTGCAGGGGCCACTGAAGCTTTCTTT
-	TRBJ2-3	TRBD2	TRBV15	CATSRVGERGISTDTQYF	TGTGCCACCAGCAGAGTGGGCGAGCGGGGGATAAGCACAGATACGCAGTATTTT
-	TRBJ2-7	-	TRBV4-3	CASSPAISYEQYF	TGCGCCAGCAGCCCGGCAATCTCATACGAGCAGTACTTC
-	TRBJ2-2	-	TRBV9	CASSPWAGDTGELFF	TGTGCCAGCAGCCCTTGGGCAGGGGACACCGGGGAGCTGTTTTTT
-	TRBJ2-1	-	TRBV13	CASSFSSYNEQFF	TGTGCCAGCAGCTTTTCTTCCTACAATGAGCAGTTCTTC
-	TRBJ1-5	-	TRBV4-2	CASSQDLERNQPQHF	TGTGCCAGCAGCCAAGATCTAGAAAGGAATCAGCCCCAGCATTTT
few	TRBJ2-3	TRBD1	TRBV15	CATSRDSGQGSTDTQYF	TGTGCCACCAGCAGAGATTCGGGACAGGGGAGCACAGATACGCAGTATTTT
-	TRBJ2-2	TRBD2	TRBV27	CASSWTSSTGELFF	TGTGCCAGCAGTTGGACTAGTAGTACCGGGGAGCTGTTTTTT
-	TRBJ1-2	-	TRBV5-6	CASSLGPEGTNYGYTF	TGTGCCAGCAGCTTGGGTCCGGAGGGGACGAACTATGGCTACACCTTC
-	TRBJ1-1	TRBD1	TRBV30	CAWSVNRGSEAFF	TGTGCCTGGAGTGTGAACAGGGGCTCGGAAGCTTTCTTT
few	TRBJ1-5	-	TRBV27	CASSLWAGNQPQHF	TGTGCCAGCAGTTTATGGGCAGGGAATCAGCCCCAGCATTTT
-	TRBJ2-7	TRBD2	TRBV29-1	CSVAPSGGYGEQYF	TGCAGCGTAGCACCTAGCGGGGGGTATGGCGAGCAGTACTTC
-	TRBJ2-1	-	TRBV6-5	CASSYLSGGDEQFF	TGTGCCAGCAGTTACTTAAGCGGTGGGGATGAGCAGTTCTTC
few	TRBJ2-3	-	TRBV13	CASSLAVPRSTDTQYF	TGTGCCAGCAGCTTAGCGGTACCTCGGAGCACAGATACGCAGTATTTT
-	TRBJ1-6	-	TRBV27	CASSLRAFNSPLHF	TGTGCCAGCAGTTTACGGGCCTTTAATTCACCCCTCCACTTT
few	TRBJ2-7	-	TRBV5-1	CASSMAGQNYEQYF	TGCGCCAGCAGCATGGCAGGACAGAACTACGAGCAGTACTTC
few	TRBJ2-7	-	TRBV5-4	CASSLGGFYEQYF	TGTGCCAGCAGCCTCGGTGGCTTCTACGAGCAGTACTTC
-	TRBJ2-7	TRBD1	TRBV7-9	CASELKDRSSYEQYF	TGTGCCAGCGAACTAAAGGACAGGTCCTCCTACGAGCAGTACTTC
few	TRBJ1-1	TRBD1	TRBV30	CAWNPTGDEAFF	TGTGCCTGGAACCCGACAGGGGATGAAGCTTTCTTT
many	TRBJ2-2	-	TRBV6-4	CASSDSRDTGELFF	TGTGCCAGCAGTGACTCGAGGGACACCGGGGAGCTGTTTTTT
few	TRBJ1-6	-	TRBV18	CASSTYNSPLHF	TGTGCCAGCTCAACCTATAATTCACCCCTCCACTTT
-	TRBJ2-1	TRBD2	TRBV30	CAWSGGARSYNEQFF	TGTGCCTGGAGCGGGGGGGCCCGGTCCTACAATGAGCAGTTCTTC
-	TRBJ1-5	TRBD1	TRBV29-1	CSVGGTEDQPQHF	TGCAGCGTTGGAGGGACAGAGGATCAGCCCCAGCATTTT
few	TRBJ2-1	-	TRBV5-1	CASSFLYNEQFF	TGCGCCAGCAGCTTCCTGTACAATGAGCAGTTCTTC
-	TRBJ2-3	-	TRBV2	CASSISRGTNTDTQYF	TGTGCCAGCAGTATAAGTCGAGGGACAAACACAGATACGCAGTATTTT
few	TRBJ2-2	-	TRBV7-7	CASSFEGTGELFF	TGTGCTAGCAGCTTTGAAGGCACCGGGGAGCTGTTTTTT
-	TRBJ2-1	-	TRBV7-8	CASSRMTSMVYNEQFF	TGTGCCAGCAGCCGCATGACATCGATGGTGTACAATGAGCAGTTCTTC
-	TRBJ2-5	-	TRBV27	CASSHRSPQTQYF	TGTGCCAGCAGTCATCGCAGCCCGCAGACCCAGTACTTC
-	TRBJ2-5	-	TRBV15	CATSRAHSETQYF	TGTGCCACCAGCAGAGCCCATTCGGAGACCCAGTACTTC
-	TRBJ2-3	-	TRBV7-2	CASSPLGGGGDTQYF	TGTGCCAGCAGCCCCTTGGGGGGCGGTGGAGATACGCAGTATTTT
many	TRBJ2-4	-	TRBV5-5	CASSLLDIQYF	TGTGCCAGCAGCTTGTTGGACATTCAGTACTTC
-	TRBJ2-5	-	TRBV9	CASSVGLREETQYF	TGTGCCAGCAGCGTAGGCCTGCGGGAAGAGACCCAGTACTTC
-	TRBJ2-1	-	TRBV6-5	CASSDELGQEQFF	TGTGCCAGCAGCGACGAGTTGGGCCAAGAGCAGTTCTTC
-	TRBJ1-1	-	TRBV29-1	CSVGRGNTEAFF	TGCAGCGTCGGGAGGGGTAACACTGAAGCTTTCTTT
-	TRBJ1-1	-	TRBV30	CALLLPSDNTEAFF	TGTGCCTTACTACTCCCCTCTGACAACACTGAAGCTTTCTTT
few	TRBJ1-5	-	TRBV10-2	CASTALVDQPQHF	TGCGCCAGCACTGCCCTAGTAGATCAGCCCCAGCATTTT
-	TRBJ2-7	-	TRBV5-4	CASSFFGGYSYEQYF	TGTGCCAGCAGCTTCTTTGGGGGCTACTCCTACGAGCAGTACTTC
once	TRBJ1-2	TRBD1	TRBV30	CAREEGAVRGYTF	TGTGCCCGAGAGGAGGGGGCCGTAAGGGGCTACACCTTC
once	TRBJ1-2	TRBD1	TRBV7-3	CASSFGTAYGYTF	TGTGCCAGCAGCTTTGGGACAGCCTATGGCTACACCTTC
-	TRBJ2-2	-	TRBV30	CARGPDTGELFF	TGTGCCCGGGGGCCTGACACCGGGGAGCTGTTTTTT
-	TRBJ2-1	-	TRBV4-2	CASSRDGTYNEQFF	TGTGCCAGCAGCCGAGACGGCACCTACAATGAGCAGTTCTTC
few	TRBJ2-5	-	TRBV7-9	CASRLSGARETQYF	TGTGCCAGCAGGCTTTCCGGAGCGAGGGAGACCCAGTACTTC
once	TRBJ1-5	-	TRBV2	CASSEYAIDPGNQPQHF	TGTGCCAGCAGTGAGTATGCGATAGACCCGGGCAATCAGCCCCAGCATTTT
few	TRBJ2-5	-	TRBV7-2	CASSYRAVGQETQYF	TGTGCCAGCAGCTACAGGGCAGTGGGGCAAGAGACCCAGTACTTC
-	TRBJ1-2	-	TRBV2	CASSETAYYGYTF	TGTGCCAGCAGTGAAACAGCCTACTATGGCTACACCTTC
once	TRBJ1-4	-	TRBV5-6	CASSPGANKLFF	TGTGCCAGCAGCCCAGGGGCGAATAAACTGTTTTTT
-	TRBJ1-5	TRBD1	TRBV23-1	CASKPGQGSNQPQHF	TGCGCCAGCAAACCGGGACAGGGATCCAATCAGCCCCAGCATTTT
-	TRBJ2-3	-	TRBV15	CATSRAGPSTDTQYF	TGTGCCACCAGCAGAGCGGGGCCTAGCACAGATACGCAGTATTTT
-	TRBJ2-7	-	TRBV5-1	CASSSPPSNEQYF	TGCGCCAGCAGCTCACCCCCCAGTAACGAGCAGTACTTC
-	TRBJ2-7	TRBD1	TRBV4-3	CASSQVRDRGHYEQYF	TGCGCCAGCAGCCAAGTCCGGGACAGGGGGCACTACGAGCAGTACTTC
-	TRBJ1-6	TRBD1	TRBV5-1	CASRGGTDQYSPLHF	TGCGCCAGCAGGGGAGGGACAGATCAATATTCACCCCTCCACTTT
-	TRBJ2-5	-	TRBV18	CASSPDDGVGETQYF	TGTGCCAGCTCACCAGACGACGGGGTCGGAGAGACCCAGTACTTC
-	TRBJ2-3	TRBD2	TRBV30	CAWSGLAGRKLVYTQYF	TGTGCCTGGAGCGGACTAGCGGGGAGGAAGCTAGTGTATACGCAGTATTTT
-	TRBJ2-3	TRBD1	TRBV2	CARTGTETDTQYF	TGTGCCAGGACCGGGACAGAAACAGATACGCAGTATTTT
-	TRBJ2-2	-	TRBV30	CAWSVLRGGNGELFF	TGTGCCTGGAGTGTACTTAGGGGCGGGAACGGGGAGCTGTTTTTT